The rows below give T cell receptor beta chains drawn from one sample of a study of blood T cells in healthy people across ages. TCRdb re-derived calls from the 5' RACE reads in MiXCR, one entry per CDR3 protein. The sample holds about 290,000 distinct CDR3 sequences, roughly a quarter seen once. Sequenced: blood. The receptors derive from a woman between 65 and 79 years old in good health. Each CDR3 is given with its conserved first and last residue. The order of the fields is clone size, V gene, J gene, D gene, CDR3 DNA, CDR3 protein. D genes are given only for firm matches. Only part of the rows carry a size: once, few, many, or a class if the clone is expanded.

>few|TRBV19|TRBJ1-4|NA
TGTGCAGCAGGGGATCATATTAATGAAAAACTGTTTTTT
CAAGDHINEKLFF
>NA|TRBV6-2/TRBV6-3|TRBJ1-2|TRBD1
TGTGCCAGCAGCTCTACCGGACAGGGGTATGGCTACACCTTC
CASSSTGQGYGYTF
>NA|TRBV4-2|TRBJ2-7|TRBD1
TGTGCCAGCAGCCAAGAGATTTCCGGGACAGCGAGTTTCTACGAGCAGTACTTC
CASSQEISGTASFYEQYF
>few|TRBV28|TRBJ2-7|TRBD2
TGTGCCAGCAGTGACCGAAAGACTAGCGCTTACGAGCAGTACTTC
CASSDRKTSAYEQYF
>NA|TRBV12-3/TRBV12-4|TRBJ2-1|NA
TGTGCCAGCAGTTTAAGGAAGCCAAATGAGCAGTTCTTC
CASSLRKPNEQFF
>few|TRBV20-1|TRBJ2-7|TRBD2
TGCAGTGCTAGAGCCGGGAGGGCACCATACGAGCAGTACTTC
CSARAGRAPYEQYF
>few|TRBV10-3|TRBJ2-1|NA
TGTGCCATCAGTGAGTCAGAGGTTGAGCAGTTCTTC
CAISESEVEQFF
>NA|TRBV2|TRBJ2-7|NA
TGTGCCAGCATTGCCTCGGGGACCTACGAGCAGTACTTC
CASIASGTYEQYF
>few|TRBV5-1|TRBJ2-5|TRBD2
TGCGCCAGCAGCTTTAGCGGGAGGTGGGAAGAGACCCAGTACTTC
CASSFSGRWEETQYF
>NA|TRBV28|TRBJ2-5|NA
TGTGCCAGCAGTTACCTTACGGGGGCGTACGGGACCCAGTACTTC
CASSYLTGAYGTQYF
>NA|TRBV11-2|TRBJ2-2|TRBD1
TGTGCCAGCGGACAGGGGGCACCCGGGGAGCTGTTTTTT
CASGQGAPGELFF